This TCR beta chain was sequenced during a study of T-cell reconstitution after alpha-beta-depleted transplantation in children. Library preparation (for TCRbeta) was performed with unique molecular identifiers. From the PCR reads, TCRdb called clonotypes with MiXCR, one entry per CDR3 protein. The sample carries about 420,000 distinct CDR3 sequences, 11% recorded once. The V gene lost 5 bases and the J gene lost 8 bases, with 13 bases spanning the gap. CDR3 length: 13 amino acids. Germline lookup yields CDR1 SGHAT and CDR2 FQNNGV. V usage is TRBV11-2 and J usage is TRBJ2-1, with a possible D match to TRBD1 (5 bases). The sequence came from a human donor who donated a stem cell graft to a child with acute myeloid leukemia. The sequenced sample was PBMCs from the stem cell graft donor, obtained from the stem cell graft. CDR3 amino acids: CASSKVGEYEQFF. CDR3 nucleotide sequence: TGTGCCAGCAGCAAGGTAGGGGAATATGAGCAGTTCTTC.